Listed here are 14 T cell receptor beta chains from one sample, sequenced in a study of identical twins. TCRdb called the 5' RACE reads again in MiXCR, with one record for every CDR3 protein. The sample holds about 660,000 distinct CDR3 sequences, 8.5% to 9.5% seen once. These data were also reused for a study on yellow fever vaccine responses in identical twins.

Sequenced: PBMCs. The receptor set was obtained from a woman aged 18-29 years in good health.

V usage is TRBV7-9 and J usage is TRBJ2-1; D uncertain. Per germline, CDR1 SEHNR and CDR2 FQNEAQ (reference sequence). The CDR3 has 12 amino acids. Trimming pared 11 bases from V and 6 bases from J, leaving 14 bases between. This chain's CDR3 is CAGTPLGNEQFF. The CDR3 DNA follows: TGTGCCGGAACGCCTCTCGGCAATGAGCAGTTCTTC.

V gene TRBV6-1 combines with J gene TRBJ1-3; D is ambiguous. V lost 6 bases, J lost 0 bases, and 9 bases lay in between. Germline V gene lookup returns CDR1 MNHNS and CDR2 SASEGT. CDR3 length: 14 amino acids. The CDR3 is CASSRRPSGNTIYF. CDR3 nucleotides: TGTGCCAGCAGCAGACGGCCCTCTGGAAACACCATATATTTT.

V and J are TRBV21-1 and TRBJ2-7; the table's D call, TRBD1, has no DNA check behind it. TRBV21-1 is a recognized pseudogene. CDR3 length equals 16 residues. CDR3 protein: CASSKKGALGTYEQYF. CDR3 nucleotides: TGTGCCAGCAGCAAAAAAGGGGCTCTGGGAACCTACGAGCAGTACTTC.

In its sample, this clonotype was seen a few times. This chain links TRBV20-1 with TRBJ2-3, with TRBD2 matching 10 bases. The V segment lost 5 bases and the J segment 4 bases; nucleotides outside the gene matches: 12. The length of the CDR3 is 16 residues. Germline loops: CDR1 DFQATT, CDR2 SNEGSKA (reference sequence). CDR3 sequence (DNA): TGCAGTGCTTCTGGGGGGCTAGCGGGGGTCCCAGATACGCAGTATTTT. Amino acids: CSASGGLAGVPDTQYF.

The rearrangement joins TRBV6-1 to TRBJ2-1, with 14 bases aligning to TRBD2. Germline V gene data show CDR1 as MNHNS and CDR2 as SASEGT. V gave up 10 bases and J gave up 7 bases; unmatched junction bases: 6. The CDR3 consists of 14 residues. The chain's CDR3 is CATQTSGGANEQFF. The CDR3 region has the DNA TGTGCCACCCAGACTAGCGGGGGGGCGAATGAGCAGTTCTTC.

V and J are TRBV6-2 or TRBV6-3 and TRBJ2-7, with unresolved D. The CDR3 sequence is 12 residues long. Germline CDR1 reads MNHEY; CDR2 reads SVGEGT. Trimming took 6 bases from V and 6 from J, leaving 12 bases between them. The CDR3 spells CASSLIFPEQYF. In DNA, the CDR3 is TGTGCCAGCAGCCTAATATTCCCCGAGCAGTACTTC.

This clonotype was found a few times. The rearrangement joins TRBV14 to TRBJ1-6; 8 bases line up with TRBD1. Germline trimming cut 3 bases from V and 7 bases from J; bases unmatched to any gene: 8. In germline, CDR1 is SGHDN, CDR2 FVKESK. The CDR3 is 16 residues long. CDR3 region: CASSHAGGAGNSPLHF. The CDR3 DNA reads TGTGCCAGCAGCCACGCAGGGGGCGCGGGGAATTCACCCCTCCACTTT.

This clonotype was observed a few times. The chain employs TRBV20-1 and TRBJ2-5; 12 nucleotides match TRBD1. This CDR3 region has 14 residues. J gave up 5 bases and V 6 bases, and 7 bases lay outside the gene matches. Germline loops: CDR1 DFQATT, CDR2 SNEGSKA (reference sequence). CDR3 bases: TGCAGTGCCGTTGGGACAGGGGGCGCGGAGACCCAGTACTTC. Translated, it gives CSAVGTGGAETQYF.

CDR3 nucleotide sequence: TGCGCCAGCAGCTACGGGGACTATTCATACGAGCAGTACTTC. It encodes CASSYGDYSYEQYF. The V call is TRBV4-3, the J call TRBJ2-7; TRBD2 matches 7 bases. The length of the CDR3 is 14 residues. The ends lost 5 bases at V and 4 bases at J; junction bases unmatched: 8. Germline CDR1 LGHNA, CDR2 YSLEER.

Many counts were recorded for this clonotype. The gene calls are TRBV29-1 and TRBJ2-2; 7 positions match TRBD2. The CDR3 totals 13 residues. CDR1 SQVTM and CDR2 ANQGSEA come from the germline V gene. V lost 3 bases and J lost 4; bases outside the gene matches: 2. The CDR3 DNA follows: TGCAGCGTTGAGGCGGGAGTCACCGGGGAGCTGTTTTTT. Translation: CSVEAGVTGELFF.

This clonotype appeared a few times. V and J are TRBV27 and TRBJ2-5, with D possibly being TRBD2 (6 bases). The CDR3 is 16 amino acids. V lost 3 bases and J lost 1, with 15 bases in between. CDR1 and CDR2 (germline): MNHEY, SMNVEV (reference sequence). The CDR3 DNA is TGTGCCAGCAGTTTGACTTTCGTGACTAGCCAAGAGACCCAGTACTTC. It is translated as CASSLTFVTSQETQYF.

This clonotype has more than one count but fewer than ten. The genes are TRBV14 and TRBJ1-1; no reliable D call. CDR3 length: 15 residues. The germline CDR1 and CDR2 sequences are SGHDN and FVKESK. The V and J ends lost 2 bases and 3 bases respectively, with 13 bases between them. CDR3 in DNA: TGTGCCAGCAGCCAATTAACGGGTGCGTACACTGAAGCTTTCTTT. This gives the protein CASSQLTGAYTEAFF.

This clonotype has more than one count but fewer than ten. J is TRBJ2-2 and V is TRBV6-5; D may be TRBD1 or TRBD2 (5 bases each). Per the germline V gene, CDR1 is MNHEY and CDR2 is SVGAGI. Trimming pared 1 base from V and 4 bases from J, leaving 10 bases between. CDR3 size: 15 residues. In nucleotides, the CDR3 is TGTGCCAGCAGTTACTACCGGGGACCCACCGGGGAGCTGTTTTTT. Protein product: CASSYYRGPTGELFF.

This clonotype has more than one count but fewer than ten. J is TRBJ2-3 and V is TRBV6-5; perhaps TRBD1 as D (5 bases). Per the germline V gene, CDR1 is MNHEY and CDR2 is SVGAGI. V lost 2 bases, J lost 0 bases, and 15 bases lay in between. The CDR3 contains 17 residues. CDR3 in amino acids: CASSYPSGGASTDTQYF. The CDR3, as DNA: TGTGCCAGCAGTTACCCCTCCGGTGGGGCTAGCACAGATACGCAGTATTTT.